This T cell receptor beta chain is drawn from a study of cytomegalovirus exposure and HLA in healthy donors. Study details: There were 88 million or so unique TCRs (from HLA-typed donors) in an early data release. Study results and caveats: Excluded were some V segments that proved indistinguishable, including TRBV6-2 and TRBV6-3.

Everyone who donated was a healthy bone marrow donor. Although they were nominally healthy when sampled, donors likely had unrecorded immune exposures. This PCR relied on a set of 60 Vbeta primers and 13 Jbeta primers. The method was immunoSEQ multiplex PCR; TCRdb's version includes in-frame clones alone and lacks a portion of them. The sample contains approximately 140,000 clones, around 82% of which appear only once. As regards this clone: Its matching antigen is unknown.

CDR1 SGDLS and CDR2 YYNGEE come from the germline V gene. The CDR3 totals 13 residues. Trimming pared 0 bases from V and 3 bases from J, leaving 5 bases between. This TCR was sampled from a man between 18 and 29 years old in good health and CMV-seropositive. Sequenced sample: PBMCs. The gene calls are TRBV9 and TRBJ2-3; the D is unclear. For the CDR3, the DNA is TGTGCCAGCAGCGTAGCCCCAACAGATACGCAGTATTTT. The encoded protein is CASSVAPTDTQYF.